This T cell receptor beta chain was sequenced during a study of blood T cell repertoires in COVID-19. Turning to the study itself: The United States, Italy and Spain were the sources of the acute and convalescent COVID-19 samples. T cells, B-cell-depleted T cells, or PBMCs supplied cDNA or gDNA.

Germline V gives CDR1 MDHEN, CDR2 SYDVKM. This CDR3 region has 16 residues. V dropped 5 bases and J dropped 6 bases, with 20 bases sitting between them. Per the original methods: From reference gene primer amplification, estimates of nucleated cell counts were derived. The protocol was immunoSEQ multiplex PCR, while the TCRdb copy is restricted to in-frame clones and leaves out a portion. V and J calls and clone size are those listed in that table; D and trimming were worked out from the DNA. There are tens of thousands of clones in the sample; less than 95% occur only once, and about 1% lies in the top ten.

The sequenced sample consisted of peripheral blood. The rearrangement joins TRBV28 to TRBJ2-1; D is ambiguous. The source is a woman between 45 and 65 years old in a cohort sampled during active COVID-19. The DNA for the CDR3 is TGTGCCAGCAGTGGCGTCCCGCTCCTTAGAGGCAATGAGCAGTTCTTC. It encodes CASSGVPLLRGNEQFF.